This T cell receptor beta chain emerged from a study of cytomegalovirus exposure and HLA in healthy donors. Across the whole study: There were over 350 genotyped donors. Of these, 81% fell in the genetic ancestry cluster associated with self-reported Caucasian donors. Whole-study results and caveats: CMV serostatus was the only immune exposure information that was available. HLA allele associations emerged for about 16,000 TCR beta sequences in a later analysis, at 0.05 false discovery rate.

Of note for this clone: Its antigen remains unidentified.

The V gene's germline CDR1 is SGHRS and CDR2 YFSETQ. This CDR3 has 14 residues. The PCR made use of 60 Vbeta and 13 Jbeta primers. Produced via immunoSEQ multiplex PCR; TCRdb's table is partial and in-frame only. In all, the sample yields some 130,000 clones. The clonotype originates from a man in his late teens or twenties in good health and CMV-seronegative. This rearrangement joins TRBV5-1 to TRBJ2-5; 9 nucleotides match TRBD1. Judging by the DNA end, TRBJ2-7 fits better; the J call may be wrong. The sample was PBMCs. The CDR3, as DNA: TGCGCCAGCAGCTTGGACAGGGGGCATCCCGAGCAGTACTTC. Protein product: CASSLDRGHPEQYF.